The 13 T cell receptor beta chains given below trace back to one sample, sequenced in a study of regulatory T cells in long-lasting Graves disease. Stated time point: newly diagnosed GD, antithyroid drugs for less than 3 months. Extracted PBMC RNA gave rise to the TCR library. CDR3-region Arm-PCR and iRepertoire HTBI primers produced the TCR beta libraries. TCRdb analysed the multiplex PCR reads with MiXCR anew, one entry per CDR3 protein. The sample yields about 320,000 distinct CDR3 sequences, about 18% seen once. The source material was peripheral blood mononuclear cells (PBMCs), sampled at new diagnosis, from a patient treated with antithyroid drugs. The receptors were sampled from a female donor with Graves disease.

This clonotype was found many times. CDR3 coding DNA: TGTGCCAGCAGGCCAAGCGGGAGCCGGGCCGGGGAGCTGTTTTTT. Its translation: CASRPSGSRAGELFF. The chain joins TRBV12-3 or TRBV12-4 to TRBJ2-2; 8 bases match TRBD2. After removal of 6 bases from V and 6 bases from J, the junction contained 9 bases not matched to a gene. The CDR3 extends over 15 amino acids.

This clonotype was observed many times. The genes are TRBV12-3 or TRBV12-4 and TRBJ2-5, with D possibly matching TRBD1 (6 bases). V lost 6 bases and J lost 4, with 18 bases in between. CDR3 length: 15 residues. This CDR3 reads CASRGSNRVGETQYF. The CDR3 DNA sequence: TGTGCCAGCAGAGGCAGCAACAGGGTTGGAGAGACCCAGTACTTC.

On this clonotype itself: A much bigger clone sits one base away, suggesting this may be a read error. This rearrangement joins TRBV28 to TRBJ2-1, with TRBD2 identical over 8 bases. The CDR3 runs 15 residues. The V segment lost 4 bases and the J segment 8 bases; nucleotides outside the gene matches: 10. In germline, CDR1 is MDHEN, CDR2 SYDVKM. The CDR3 nucleotides read TGTGCCAGCAGTTCCCTAAGCGGGAGCAGCGATGAGCAGTTCTTC. Amino acids: CASSSLSGSSDEQFF.

This clonotype has only a few counts. The gene calls are TRBV10-1 and TRBJ1-5; D is unresolved. The germline V and J ends were trimmed by 8 bases and 5 bases, with 13 bases remaining between them. Germline values: CDR1 WNHNN, CDR2 SYGVQD (reference sequence). This CDR3 has 13 amino acids. The CDR3 protein is CASSGQLDQPQHF. The CDR3 DNA is TGCGCCAGCTCCGGGCAGTTGGATCAGCCCCAGCATTTT.

This clonotype has a count of ten or more. This chain links TRBV20-1 with TRBJ2-6; TRBD2 is a possible D gene (5 bases). CDR3 length: 15 residues. Trimming left V 3 bases short and J 4 bases short, with 13 bases between. The germline gives CDR1 DFQATT, CDR2 SNEGSKA (reference sequence). The CDR3 is CSASPRGAGANVLTF. The CDR3 nucleotides read TGCAGTGCTAGTCCCCGGGGTGCCGGGGCCAACGTCCTGACTTTC.

This clonotype has a count of ten or more. The chain is built from TRBV11-1 and TRBJ2-7; the D gene is possibly TRBD1 (6 bases). V lost 5 bases to trimming and J lost 5 bases, with 22 bases between them. The germline CDR1 and CDR2 sequences are SGHAT and FQDESV (reference sequence). CDR3 length: 16 residues. The CDR3, as DNA: TGTGCCAGCAGCCCAGGGGATGTGGGAGCGAAGAACGAGCAGTACTTC. As protein: CASSPGDVGAKNEQYF. Based on the CDR3 plus reference TRBV11-1 and TRBJ2-7, the full variable domain is EAEVAQSPRYKITEKSQAVAFWCDPISGHATLYWYRQILGQGPELLVQFQDESVVDDSQLPKDRFSAERLKGVDSTLKIQPAELGDSAMYLCASSPGDVGAKNEQYFGPGTRLTVT.

Regarding this clonotype: Possible read error: a much larger clone is one base away. This chain links TRBV5-6 with TRBJ2-1; D gene unclear. The ends were cut back, 3 bases at V and 5 bases at J, with 9 bases in the middle. CDR1 and CDR2 (germline): SGHDT, YYEEEE. The CDR3 runs to 13 residues. CDR3 in DNA: TGTGCCAGCAGCTCTTTCCTTGACAATGAGCAGTTCTTC. It is translated as CASSSFLDNEQFF.

About this clonotype: A much larger clone differs by one base, so this may be a read error. This chain uses TRBV11-2 with TRBJ1-1; 10 positions agree with TRBD1. This CDR3 is 17 amino acids long. Germline CDR1 reads SGHAT; CDR2 reads FQNNGV. This chain's CDR3 is CANSFGQGVTGNTEAFF. DNA for the CDR3: TGTGCCAACAGCTTCGGACAGGGGGTAACCGGGAACACTGAAGCTTTCTTT.

This clonotype was counted only a few times. The chain couples TRBV19 to TRBJ1-5, with D unclear. This CDR3 spans 15 amino acids. V dropped 0 bases and J dropped 9 bases, with 15 bases sitting between them. Germline assignment: CDR1 LNHDA and CDR2 SQIVND (reference sequence). The CDR3 DNA is TGTGCCAGTAGTATAGATCCGGGAAGGAGTCGGCCCCAGCATTTT. It codes for CASSIDPGRSRPQHF.

In this sample, this clonotype turned up many times. The chain couples TRBV28 to TRBJ1-5; D not resolved. V lost 4 bases and J lost 0, with 7 bases in between. This CDR3 has 14 residues. Germline assignment: CDR1 MDHEN and CDR2 SYDVKM. In DNA, the CDR3 is TGTGCCAGCAGTTCGGAGGGTAGCAATCAGCCCCAGCATTTT. Translated, it gives CASSSEGSNQPQHF.

The chain recombines TRBV24-1 with TRBJ2-1, with TRBD1 as a possible D gene (6 bases). Trimming cost V 0 bases and J 2 bases, with 16 bases left between them. The CDR3 is 18 residues long. The germline CDR1 and CDR2 sequences are KGHDR and SFDVKD. The CDR3 coding sequence is TGTGCCACCAGTGATTTGGACGGCTCAGGGGCTCCCTACAATGAGCAGTTCTTC. Its translation: CATSDLDGSGAPYNEQFF.

This clonotype was found many times. The chain has TRBV27 and TRBJ2-6; 13 nucleotides agree with TRBD2. Germline V CDR1 and CDR2: MNHEY, SMNVEV (reference sequence). Trimming took 8 bases from V and 2 from J; bases not matched to a gene: 0. There are 15 residues in the CDR3. CDR3 bases: TGTGCCAGCGGGACTAGCGGGACTGGGGCCAACGTCCTGACTTTC. Its protein product is CASGTSGTGANVLTF.

This clonotype has a count of ten or more. This sequence joins TRBV12-5 and TRBJ1-5, with 7 positions matching TRBD1. V lost 3 bases and J lost 6; bases outside the gene matches: 8. Germline V lookup: CDR1 LGHNT, CDR2 FRNRAP. The CDR3 spans 15 residues. Here the CDR3 reads CASGFSTGEGQPQHF. The CDR3 nucleotides are TGTGCTAGTGGTTTCTCCACAGGGGAGGGTCAGCCCCAGCATTTT.